The next 3 T cell receptor beta chains were all read from a single sample in a study of early T cells in non-severe SARS-CoV-2 infection. TCRdb itself ran the 5' RACE reads through MiXCR, one entry per CDR3 protein. The sample has 45,000 to 70,000 distinct CDR3 sequences, about 8% seen once. Here the sequenced sample was whole blood, taken at baseline. The receptors were sampled from an adult who was a healthcare worker with PCR-confirmed SARS-CoV-2 infection or an uninfected control (not recorded which).

This clonotype was counted a few times. This chain's CDR3 is CASSAGTDYEQYF. The CDR3 DNA is TGTGCCAGCAGCGCCGGGACAGACTACGAGCAGTACTTC. The chain recombines TRBV7-9 with TRBJ2-7; 7 nucleotides align to TRBD1. Germline assignment: CDR1 SEHNR and CDR2 FQNEAQ (reference sequence). Germline trimming cut 5 bases from V and 3 bases from J; bases unmatched to any gene: 4. The CDR3 loop spans 13 amino acids.

V is TRBV27 and J is TRBJ1-2; D is possibly TRBD1 (6 bases). The length of the CDR3 is 16 residues. Trimming pared 4 bases from V and 2 bases from J, leaving 17 bases between. Per the germline V gene, CDR1 is MNHEY and CDR2 is SMNVEV (reference sequence). CDR3 sequence reads: CASSSIQGKTNYGYTF. CDR3 bases: TGTGCCAGCAGTTCGATACAGGGAAAGACCAACTATGGCTACACCTTC.

At least ten counts were recorded for this clonotype. This chain joins TRBV7-9 and TRBJ1-2; D unresolved. With 4 bases removed from V and 0 bases from J, the gap between germline ends came to 15 bases. The CDR3 length is 16 residues. CDR1 and CDR2 from the germline V gene are SEHNR and FQNEAQ (reference sequence). This CDR3 reads CASSSALRVANYGYTF. Here the CDR3 DNA reads TGTGCCAGCAGCTCCGCCCTTCGGGTAGCTAACTATGGCTACACCTTC.